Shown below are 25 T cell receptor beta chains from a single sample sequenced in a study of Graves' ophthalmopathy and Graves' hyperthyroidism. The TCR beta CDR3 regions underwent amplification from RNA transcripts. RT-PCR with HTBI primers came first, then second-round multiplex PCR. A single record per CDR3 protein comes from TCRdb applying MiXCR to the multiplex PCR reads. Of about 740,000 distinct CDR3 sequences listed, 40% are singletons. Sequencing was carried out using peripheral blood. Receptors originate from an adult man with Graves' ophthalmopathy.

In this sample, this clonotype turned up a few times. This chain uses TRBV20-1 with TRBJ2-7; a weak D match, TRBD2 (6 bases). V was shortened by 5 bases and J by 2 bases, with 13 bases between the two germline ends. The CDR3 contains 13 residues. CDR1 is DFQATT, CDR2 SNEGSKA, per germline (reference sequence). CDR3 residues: CSAETGDPYEQYF. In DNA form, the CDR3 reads TGCAGTGCTGAGACGGGGGACCCCTACGAGCAGTACTTC.

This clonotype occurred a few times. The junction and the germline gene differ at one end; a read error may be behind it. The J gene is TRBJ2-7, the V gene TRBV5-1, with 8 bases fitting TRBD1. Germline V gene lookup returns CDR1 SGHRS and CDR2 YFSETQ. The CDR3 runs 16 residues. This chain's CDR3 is CASSLAGTGGTHEQYF. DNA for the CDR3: TGTGCCAGCAGCTTAGCAGGAACAGGGGGAACCCACGAGCAGTACTTC.

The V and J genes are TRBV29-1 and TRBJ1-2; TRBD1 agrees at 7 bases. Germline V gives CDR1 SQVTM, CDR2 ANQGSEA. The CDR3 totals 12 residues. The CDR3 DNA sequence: TGCACCTTGACAGGGCTCAACTATGGCTACACCTTC. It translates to CTLTGLNYGYTF.

The CDR3, as DNA: TGTGCCAGCAGCCGGGACAGGGGGGAGACTGAAGCTTTCTTT. As protein: CASSRDRGETEAFF. V usage is TRBV28 and J usage is TRBJ1-1; TRBD1 agrees at 11 bases. CDR3 length: 14 amino acids. J was trimmed by 5 bases and V by 6 bases; bases with no gene match: 5. Germline V gene lookup returns CDR1 MDHEN and CDR2 SYDVKM.

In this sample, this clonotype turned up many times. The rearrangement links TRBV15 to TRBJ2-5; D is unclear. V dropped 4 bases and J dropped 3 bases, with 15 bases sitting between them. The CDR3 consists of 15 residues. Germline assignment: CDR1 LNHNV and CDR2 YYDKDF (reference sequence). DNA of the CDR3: TGTGCCACCAGCATCCGGAGCACCCTGGAAGAGACCCAGTACTTC. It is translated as CATSIRSTLEETQYF. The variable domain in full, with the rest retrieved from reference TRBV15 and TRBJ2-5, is DAMVIQNPRYQVTQFGKPVTLSCSQTLNHNVMYWYQQKSSQAPKLLFHYYDKDFNNEADTPDNFQSRRPNTSFCFLDIRSPGLGDTAMYLCATSIRSTLEETQYFGPGTRLLVL.

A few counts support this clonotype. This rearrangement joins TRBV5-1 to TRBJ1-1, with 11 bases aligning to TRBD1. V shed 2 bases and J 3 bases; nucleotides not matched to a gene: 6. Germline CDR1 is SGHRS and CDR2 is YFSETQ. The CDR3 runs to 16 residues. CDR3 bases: TGCGCCAGCAGCTTTGGCTCGGGACAGGGGGACACTGAAGCTTTCTTT. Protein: CASSFGSGQGDTEAFF.

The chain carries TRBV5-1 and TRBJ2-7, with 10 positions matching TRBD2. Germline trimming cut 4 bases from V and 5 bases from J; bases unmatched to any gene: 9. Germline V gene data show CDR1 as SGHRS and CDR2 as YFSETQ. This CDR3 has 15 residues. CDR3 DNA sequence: TGCGCCAGCAGCCTCCTAGCGGGAGCCAACCACGAGCAGTACTTC. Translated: CASSLLAGANHEQYF.

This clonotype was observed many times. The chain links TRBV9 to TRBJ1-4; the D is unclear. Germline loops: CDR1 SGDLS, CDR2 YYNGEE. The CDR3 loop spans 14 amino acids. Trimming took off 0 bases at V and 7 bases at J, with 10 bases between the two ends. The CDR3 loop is CASSVGLGSEKLFF. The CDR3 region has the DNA TGTGCCAGCAGCGTAGGTTTGGGGAGTGAAAAACTGTTTTTT.

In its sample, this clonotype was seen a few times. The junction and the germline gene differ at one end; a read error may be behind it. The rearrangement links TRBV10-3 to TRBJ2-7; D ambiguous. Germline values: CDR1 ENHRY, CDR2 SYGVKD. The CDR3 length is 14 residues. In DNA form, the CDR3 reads TGTGCCAGCAGTTACGATCGGAGCTCCTACGAGCAGTACTTC. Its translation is CASSYDRSSYEQYF.

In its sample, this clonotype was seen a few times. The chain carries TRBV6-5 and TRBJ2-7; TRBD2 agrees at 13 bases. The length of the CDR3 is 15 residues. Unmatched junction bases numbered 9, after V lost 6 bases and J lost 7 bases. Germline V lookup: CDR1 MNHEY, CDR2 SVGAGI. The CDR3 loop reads CASSPGLAGAKEQYF. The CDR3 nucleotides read TGTGCCAGCAGCCCCGGACTAGCGGGAGCAAAAGAGCAGTACTTC.

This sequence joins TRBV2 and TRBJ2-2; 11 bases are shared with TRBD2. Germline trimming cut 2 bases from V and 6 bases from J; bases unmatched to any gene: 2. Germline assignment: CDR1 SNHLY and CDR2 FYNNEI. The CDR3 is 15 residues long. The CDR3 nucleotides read TGTGCCAGCAGTGAAATTAGCGGGAGGGCCGGGGAGCTGTTTTTT. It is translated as CASSEISGRAGELFF.

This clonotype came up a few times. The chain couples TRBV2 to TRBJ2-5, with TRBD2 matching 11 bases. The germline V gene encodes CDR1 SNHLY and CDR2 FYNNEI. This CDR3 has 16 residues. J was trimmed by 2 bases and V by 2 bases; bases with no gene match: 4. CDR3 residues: CASSEYLAGGQETQYF. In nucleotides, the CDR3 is TGTGCCAGCAGTGAATATCTAGCGGGGGGTCAAGAGACCCAGTACTTC.

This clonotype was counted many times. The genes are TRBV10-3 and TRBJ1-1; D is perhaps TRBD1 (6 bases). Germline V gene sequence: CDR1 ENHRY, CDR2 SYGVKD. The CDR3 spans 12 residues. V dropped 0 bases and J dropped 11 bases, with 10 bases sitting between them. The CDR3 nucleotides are TGTGCCATCAGTGAGTCCCGGGGGCTGGCTTTCTTT. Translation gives CAISESRGLAFF.

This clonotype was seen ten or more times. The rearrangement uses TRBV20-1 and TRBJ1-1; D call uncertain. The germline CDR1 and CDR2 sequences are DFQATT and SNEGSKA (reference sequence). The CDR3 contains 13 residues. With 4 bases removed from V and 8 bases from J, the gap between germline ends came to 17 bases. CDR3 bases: TGCAGTGCTATGAAGGGTCCCAACTACGAAGCTTTCTTT. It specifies CSAMKGPNYEAFF.

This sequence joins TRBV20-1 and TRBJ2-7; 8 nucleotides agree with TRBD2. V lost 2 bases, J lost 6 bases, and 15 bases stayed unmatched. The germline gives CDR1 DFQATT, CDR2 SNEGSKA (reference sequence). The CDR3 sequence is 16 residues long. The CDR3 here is CSARNPTTGTRGEQYF. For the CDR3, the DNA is TGCAGTGCTAGAAATCCGACCACCGGGACTAGAGGCGAGCAGTACTTC.

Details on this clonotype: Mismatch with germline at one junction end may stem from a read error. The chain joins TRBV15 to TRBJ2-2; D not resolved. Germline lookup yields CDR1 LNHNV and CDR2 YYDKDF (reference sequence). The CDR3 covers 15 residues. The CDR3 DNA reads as TGTGCCGCCAGCAGAGGTATGACGAACACCGGGGAGCTGTTTTTT. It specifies CAASRGMTNTGELFF.

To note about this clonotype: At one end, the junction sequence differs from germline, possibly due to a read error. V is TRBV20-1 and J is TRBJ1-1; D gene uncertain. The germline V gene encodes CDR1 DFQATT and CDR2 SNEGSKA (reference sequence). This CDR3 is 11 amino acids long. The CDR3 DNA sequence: TGCAGTGCTAGAGAAGACACTGGAGCTTTCTTT. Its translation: CSAREDTGAFF.

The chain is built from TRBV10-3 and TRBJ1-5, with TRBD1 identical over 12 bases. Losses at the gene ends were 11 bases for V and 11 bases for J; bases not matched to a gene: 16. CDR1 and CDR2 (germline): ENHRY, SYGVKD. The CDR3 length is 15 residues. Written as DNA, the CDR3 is TGTGCCGCCAGAGAGGGGACAGGGGGCCTGTGGACCCAGCATTTT. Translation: CAAREGTGGLWTQHF.

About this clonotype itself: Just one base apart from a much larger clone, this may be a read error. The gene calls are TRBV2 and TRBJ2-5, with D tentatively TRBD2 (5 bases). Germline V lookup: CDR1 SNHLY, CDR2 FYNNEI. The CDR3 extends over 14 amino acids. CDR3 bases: TGTGCCAGCATGTCACGCGGAGGTCAAGCGACCCAGTACTTC. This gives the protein CASMSRGGQATQYF. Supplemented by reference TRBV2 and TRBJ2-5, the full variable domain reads EPEVTQTPSHQVTQMGQEVILRCVPISNHLYFYWYRQILGQKVEFLVSFYNNEISEKSEIFDDQFSVERPDGSNFTLKIRSTKLEDSAMYFCASMSRGGQATQYFGPGTRLLVL.

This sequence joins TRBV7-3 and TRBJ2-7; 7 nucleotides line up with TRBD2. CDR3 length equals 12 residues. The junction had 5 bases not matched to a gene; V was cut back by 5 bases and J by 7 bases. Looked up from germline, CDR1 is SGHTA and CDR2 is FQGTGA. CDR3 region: CASSGRAGEQYF. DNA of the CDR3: TGTGCCAGCAGCGGGAGGGCTGGTGAGCAGTACTTC.

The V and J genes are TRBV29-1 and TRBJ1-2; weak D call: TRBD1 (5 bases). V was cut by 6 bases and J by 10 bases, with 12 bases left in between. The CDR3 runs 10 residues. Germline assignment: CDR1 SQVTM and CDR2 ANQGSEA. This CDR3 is CSVGTDAYTF. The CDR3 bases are TGCAGCGTGGGGACGGATGCCTACACCTTC. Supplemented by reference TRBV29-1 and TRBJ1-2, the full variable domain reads SAVISQKPSRDICQRGTSLTIQCQVDSQVTMMFWYRQQPGQSLTLIATANQGSEATYESGFVIDKFPISRPNLTFSTLTVSNMSPEDSSIYLCSVGTDAYTFGSGTRLTVV.

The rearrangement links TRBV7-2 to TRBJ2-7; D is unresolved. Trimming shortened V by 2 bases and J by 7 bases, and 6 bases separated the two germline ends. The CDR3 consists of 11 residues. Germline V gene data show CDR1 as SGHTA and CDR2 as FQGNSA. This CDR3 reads CASSLIWEQYF. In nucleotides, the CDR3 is TGTGCCAGCAGCTTAATCTGGGAGCAGTACTTC. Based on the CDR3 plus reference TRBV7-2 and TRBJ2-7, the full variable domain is GAGVSQSPSNKVTEKGKDVELRCDPISGHTALYWYRQSLGQGLEFLIYFQGNSAPDKSGLPSDRFSAERTGGSVSTLTIQRTQQEDSAVYLCASSLIWEQYFGPGTRLTVT.

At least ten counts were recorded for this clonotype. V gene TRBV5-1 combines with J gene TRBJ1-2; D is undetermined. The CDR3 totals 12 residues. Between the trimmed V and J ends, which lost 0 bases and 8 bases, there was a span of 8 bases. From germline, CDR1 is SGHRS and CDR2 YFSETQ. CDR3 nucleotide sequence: TGCGCCAGCAGCTTGGACGGCAAAGGCTACACCTTC. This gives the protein CASSLDGKGYTF.

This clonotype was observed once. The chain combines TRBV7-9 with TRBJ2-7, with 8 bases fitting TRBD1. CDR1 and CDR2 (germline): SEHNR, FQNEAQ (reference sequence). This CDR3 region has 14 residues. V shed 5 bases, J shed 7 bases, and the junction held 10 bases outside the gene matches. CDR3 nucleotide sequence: TGTGCCAGCAGCAAAGGACAGGGTCCGGGTGAGCAGTACTTC. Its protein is CASSKGQGPGEQYF.

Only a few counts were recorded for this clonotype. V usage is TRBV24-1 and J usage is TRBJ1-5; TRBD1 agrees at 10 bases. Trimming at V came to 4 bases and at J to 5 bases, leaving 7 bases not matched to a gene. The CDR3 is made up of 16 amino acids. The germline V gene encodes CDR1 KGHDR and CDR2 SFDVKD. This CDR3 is CATSDPGGTGDQPQHF. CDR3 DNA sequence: TGTGCCACCAGTGACCCGGGGGGGACAGGGGATCAGCCCCAGCATTTT.